This entry describes one T cell receptor beta chain. What it recognizes is unknown. The data stem from a study of CD8 T cells in ankylosing spondylitis. One entry per CDR3 protein results from TCRdb running MiXCR on the 5' RACE reads. Of 100,000 to 150,000 distinct CDR3 sequences listed, 7% are singletons. Study-wide findings and caveats: A subset of motif variants has previously been described in the synovial fluid and blood of reactive arthritis. Within ankylosing spondylitis blood, a TCR beta motif made up of seven to nine highly homologous variants appeared to be characteristic.

Germline V gene sequence: CDR1 LGHDT, CDR2 YNNKEL (reference sequence). CDR3 length equals 17 residues. J gave up 8 bases and V 10 bases, and 22 bases lay outside the gene matches. The V and J genes are TRBV3-1 and TRBJ2-7; 11 nucleotides agree with TRBD2. Sequenced sample: blood, either unsorted or a sorted T cell fraction (not recorded which). The sequence came from a male donor with ankylosing spondylitis or in good health (not recorded which). The CDR3 bases are TGTGCCACCACCCAAGAATTAGCGGGAGGGCCTAGTTCTAAGCAGTACTTC. Translation: CATTQELAGGPSSKQYF.